The rows below give T cell receptor beta chains drawn from one sample of a study of vaccination and CD4 T cells after COVID-19. Their antigen targets remain unknown. TCRdb reanalysed the PCR reads using MiXCR and keeps one entry per CDR3 protein. The sample has 6,000 to 7,000 distinct CDR3 sequences, just over 70% seen once. Sample: CD4+ T cells from blood, cultured in vitro. These TCRs come from a human donor in good health. Both conserved end residues are part of each CDR3. The D gene is left open where the match is weak. Size is omitted from some rows. Given values are once, few, many or a class for expanded clones.

>TRBV27|NA|TRBJ2-2|TRBD2
CGTRTGRANTGELFF
TGTGGGACGCGTACTGGGAGGGCGAACACCGGGGAGCTGTTTTTT
>TRBV6-4|NA|TRBJ2-1|NA
CASSRRGDSSYNEQFF
TGTGCCAGCAGCCGAAGGGGGGATTCCTCCTACAATGAGCAGTTCTTC
>TRBV12-3/TRBV12-4|NA|TRBJ1-3|NA
CASSLSGNTIYF
TGTGCCAGCAGTTTGTCTGGAAACACCATATATTTT
>TRBV20-1|NA|TRBJ1-1|NA
CSARVGEKVNTEAFF
TGCAGTGCTAGAGTAGGGGAGAAGGTGAACACTGAAGCTTTCTTT
>TRBV5-1|NA|TRBJ2-2|TRBD2
CASSLGLARTGELFF
TGCGCCAGCAGCTTGGGACTAGCGCGGACCGGGGAGCTGTTTTTT
>TRBV6-1|NA|TRBJ1-2|NA
CASSELLGQGSYGYTF
TGCGCCAGCAGTGAGCTATTGGGTCAGGGCTCCTATGGCTACACCTTC
>TRBV7-9|NA|TRBJ1-2|NA
CASSPRALSYGYTF
TGTGCCAGCAGCCCCCGGGCTCTATCCTATGGCTACACCTTC
>TRBV7-9|NA|TRBJ1-2|NA
CASSFARARGYTF
TGTGCCAGCAGTTTTGCCAGGGCTAGGGGCTACACCTTC
>TRBV6-1|NA|TRBJ1-1|NA
CASSPAGTDTEAFF
TGTGCCAGCAGTCCAGCCGGGACGGACACTGAAGCTTTCTTT
>TRBV7-2|NA|TRBJ2-3|NA
CASSLPGAGYRDTQYF
TGTGCCAGCAGTCTCCCGGGGGCCGGATACAGAGATACGCAGTATTTT
>TRBV28|NA|TRBJ2-7|NA
CASSITGAEQYF
TGTGCCAGCAGTATCACGGGGGCCGAGCAGTACTTC
>TRBV7-9|NA|TRBJ2-5|NA
CASSSDWETQYF
TGTGCCAGCAGCTCAGATTGGGAGACCCAGTACTTC
>TRBV6-2/TRBV6-3|NA|TRBJ2-1|NA
CASSRRSNEQFF
TGTGCCAGCAGCCGGAGATCGAATGAGCAGTTCTTC
>TRBV2|NA|TRBJ2-1|TRBD2
CASSVWGGSSYNEQFF
TGTGCCAGCAGTGTTTGGGGAGGGAGCTCCTACAATGAGCAGTTCTTC
>TRBV11-2|NA|TRBJ2-7|NA
CASSRNRDSPYEQYF
TGTGCCAGCAGCCGAAACCGGGACTCACCCTACGAGCAGTACTTC
>TRBV27|few|TRBJ2-7|NA
CASSPLLRFGSYEQYF
TGTGCCAGCAGTCCACTTCTCCGATTCGGCTCCTACGAGCAGTACTTC
>TRBV2|NA|TRBJ2-5|NA
CASSTGKETQYF
TGTGCCAGCAGTACGGGAAAAGAGACCCAGTACTTC
>TRBV25-1|NA|TRBJ1-2|NA
CASSELGAGFRYGYTF
TGTGCCAGCAGTGAATTGGGGGCAGGGTTTCGCTATGGCTACACCTTC
>TRBV11-2|once|TRBJ1-6|TRBD1
CASSSTDRGNSPLHF
TGTGCCAGCAGCTCTACGGACAGGGGTAATTCACCCCTCCACTTT
>TRBV12-3/TRBV12-4|NA|TRBJ1-5|NA
CASSLVSANQPQHF
TGTGCCAGCAGTTTGGTAAGCGCTAATCAGCCCCAGCATTTT
>TRBV19|once|TRBJ2-2|TRBD2
CASSIGGTSRGELFF
TGTGCCAGTAGTATAGGGGGGACTAGCCGCGGGGAGCTGTTTTTT
>TRBV7-2|NA|TRBJ1-2|NA
CASSSSLTTALPEHGGYTF
TGTGCCAGCAGCTCCAGCCTGACGACAGCGCTCCCCGAACATGGGGGCTACACCTTC
>TRBV11-2|NA|TRBJ2-6|NA
CASSPLNGVDGANVLTF
TGTGCCAGCAGCCCCCTGAACGGGGTCGATGGGGCCAACGTCCTGACTTTC
>TRBV7-9|NA|TRBJ1-1|NA
CASSYGETEAFF
TGTGCCAGCAGTTACGGCGAGACTGAAGCTTTCTTT
>TRBV6-5|NA|TRBJ2-3|TRBD2
CASSYPLLMAGGADTQYF
TGTGCCAGCAGTTACCCGCTTCTTATGGCGGGAGGCGCAGATACGCAGTATTTT
>TRBV6-5|NA|TRBJ1-1|TRBD1
CASSLSGQGNTEAFF
TGTGCCAGCAGTTTATCGGGACAGGGGAACACTGAAGCTTTCTTT
>TRBV14|NA|TRBJ1-2|NA
CASSQHPRRERVGYTF
TGTGCCAGCAGCCAACACCCCAGGCGGGAAAGGGTAGGCTACACCTTC
>TRBV12-3/TRBV12-4|once|TRBJ1-1|NA
CASSLTRVVTEAFF
TGTGCCAGCAGCCTAACGAGGGTAGTCACTGAAGCTTTCTTT
>TRBV2|NA|TRBJ2-2|NA
CASSRTTTGELFF
TGTGCCAGCAGCCGCACCACCACCGGGGAGCTGTTTTTT
>TRBV7-9|NA|TRBJ1-3|NA
CASSSPGQTGNTIYF
TGTGCCAGCAGCTCCCCCGGACAGACTGGAAACACCATATATTTT
>TRBV12-3/TRBV12-4|NA|TRBJ1-1|TRBD1
CASSLGTGFEAFF
TGTGCCAGCAGTTTAGGGACAGGGTTTGAAGCTTTCTTT
>TRBV20-1|NA|TRBJ1-3|NA
CSAEPPSGNTIYF
TGCAGTGCTGAACCTCCATCTGGAAACACCATATATTTT
>TRBV18|NA|TRBJ1-2|NA
CASSPGSTAVYGYTF
TGTGCCAGCTCACCAGGGTCGACAGCCGTCTATGGCTACACCTTC
>TRBV6-1|NA|TRBJ1-5|TRBD1
CASSGGQGAWQPQHF
TGTGCCAGCAGTGGGGGACAGGGGGCCTGGCAGCCCCAGCATTTT
>TRBV20-1|NA|TRBJ2-4|TRBD1
CSARPGGGKNIQYF
TGCAGTGCTCGCCCAGGGGGCGGCAAAAACATTCAGTACTTC